Shown below are 19 T cell receptor beta chains from a single sample sequenced in a study of shared clonotypes between healthy human individuals. The assay was immunoSEQ multiplex PCR, and TCRdb's table has in-frame clones only and misses some. The sample holds 2.3 million or so clones, approximately 93% seen once. The sample comprised naive CD4+ T cells from PBMCs. Described subset: CD45RA+ positively selected. These receptors were obtained from a man in his late teens or twenties in good health. Some clones in this sample may be carry-over from other donors' samples.

This chain links TRBV19 with TRBJ1-2, with no clear D. Germline V gene data show CDR1 as LNHDA and CDR2 as SQIVND (reference sequence). V was cut by 5 bases and J by 2 bases, with 12 bases left in between. CDR3 length equals 14 residues. The CDR3 DNA reads TGTGCCAGTAGTGTCGGGGTAGGGAACTATGGCTACACCTTC. It specifies CASSVGVGNYGYTF.

The V and J genes are TRBV11-2 and TRBJ2-5, with TRBD1 matching over 7 bases. Germline lookup yields CDR1 SGHAT and CDR2 FQNNGV. The V and J ends lost 0 bases and 2 bases, in that order; junction bases with no gene match: 6. The CDR3 is 16 residues long. The CDR3 DNA follows: TGTGCCAGCAGCTTAGAGGGGCCCAGGGGGCAAGAGACCCAGTACTTC. This sequence encodes CASSLEGPRGQETQYF.

This clone was seen just once. CDR3 amino acids: CASSPRRGQETQYF. In DNA, the CDR3 is TGCGCCAGCAGCCCTAGACGGGGTCAGGAGACCCAGTACTTC. The V call is TRBV10-1, the J call TRBJ2-5; D is perhaps TRBD2 (5 bases). The V gene lost 6 bases and the J gene lost 5 bases, with 16 bases spanning the gap. The V gene's germline CDR1 is WNHNN and CDR2 SYGVQD (reference sequence). This CDR3 is built from 14 residues.

The V call is TRBV2, the J call TRBJ2-7; 7 bases are shared with TRBD1. This CDR3 spans 14 amino acids. Germline CDR1 and CDR2: SNHLY and FYNNEI. Germline trimming cut 6 bases from V and 0 bases from J; bases unmatched to any gene: 5. The CDR3 sequence: CASRKDRSSYEQYF. CDR3 bases: TGTGCCAGCAGGAAGGACAGGAGCTCCTACGAGCAGTACTTC.

The chain uses TRBV19 and TRBJ2-3, with D possibly TRBD2 on 6 matching bases. The CDR3 is made up of 14 amino acids. Between the trimmed V and J ends, which lost 0 bases and 5 bases, there was a span of 9 bases. Germline CDR1 is LNHDA and CDR2 is SQIVND (reference sequence). The CDR3 DNA follows: TGTGCCAGTAGTATAGATGGAGCGGGAGATACGCAGTATTTT. This codes for CASSIDGAGDTQYF.

The chain combines TRBV27 with TRBJ1-2; unclear D gene. Germline CDR1 is MNHEY and CDR2 is SMNVEV (reference sequence). The V and J ends lost 4 bases and 4 bases respectively, with 10 bases between them. The CDR3 loop spans 13 amino acids. DNA for the CDR3: TGTGCCAGCAGTTCGCGGTCGGGCTATGGCTACACCTTC. This gives the protein CASSSRSGYGYTF.

The gene calls are TRBV7-8 and TRBJ2-7, with 8 bases fitting TRBD1. This CDR3 has 14 amino acids. V lost 5 bases and J lost 5; bases outside the gene matches: 8. Germline CDR1 SGHVS, CDR2 FQNEAQ. The CDR3 bases are TGTGCCAGCAGCCTACTCAGGGGGCGAGACGAGCAGTACTTC. Translation gives CASSLLRGRDEQYF.

This rearrangement joins TRBV7-9 to TRBJ2-1; 7 bases align to TRBD1. Germline loops: CDR1 SEHNR, CDR2 FQNEAQ (reference sequence). The CDR3 length is 16 residues. V was clipped by 1 base and J by 7 bases; unmatched bases: 10. The CDR3 loop is CASSLVRPGGRNEQFF. DNA for the CDR3: TGTGCCAGCAGCTTAGTTAGGCCAGGGGGTCGAAATGAGCAGTTCTTC.

CDR3 amino acids: CASSKLRMTGGLPNEQFF. The CDR3 DNA sequence: TGTGCCAGCAGCAAACTTAGGATGACAGGGGGCTTACCTAATGAGCAGTTCTTC. The chain has TRBV21-1 and TRBJ2-1; the table's TRBD1 call for D was not verified on the DNA. TRBV21-1 constitutes a pseudogene. This CDR3 spans 18 amino acids.

The chain's CDR3 is CSGQYSSGYTF. The CDR3 nucleotides are TGCAGTGGGCAGTACTCTAGTGGCTACACCTTC. The gene calls are TRBV20-1 and TRBJ1-2; D uncertain. The CDR3 has 11 amino acids. Trimming shortened V by 7 bases and J by 7 bases, and 13 bases separated the two germline ends. CDR1 is DFQATT, CDR2 SNEGSKA, per germline (reference sequence).

A remark on this clone: Other DNA sequences in this sample translate to the same CDR3. The V gene is TRBV28, the J gene TRBJ2-7; D remains ambiguous. V gave up 3 bases and J gave up 0 bases, with 6 bases separating them. The CDR3 contains 13 residues. Germline CDR1 and CDR2: MDHEN and SYDVKM. The CDR3: CASSLADSYEQYF. CDR3 in DNA: TGTGCCAGCAGTTTGGCAGACTCCTACGAGCAGTACTTC.

As to this clone: This sample also contains other DNA sequences that code for the same CDR3. The V and J genes are TRBV7-8 and TRBJ2-3, with TRBD1 identical over 9 bases. Unmatched junction bases numbered 6, after V lost 5 bases and J lost 0 bases. This CDR3 region has 16 residues. Germline V gives CDR1 SGHVS, CDR2 FQNEAQ. CDR3 loop: CASSLYGTGSTDTQYF. As DNA, the CDR3 is TGTGCCAGCAGCCTCTACGGGACAGGGAGCACAGATACGCAGTATTTT.

This clone was counted once. For the CDR3, the DNA is TGTGCCAGCAGCTTAGGTCGGACAGGGAACTACGAGCAGTACTTC. Its translation: CASSLGRTGNYEQYF. The rearrangement uses TRBV7-8 and TRBJ2-7, with 8 nucleotides matching TRBD1. Per the germline V gene, CDR1 is SGHVS and CDR2 is FQNEAQ. The trim removed 1 base at V and 3 bases at J, leaving 5 bases unmatched. This CDR3 has 15 residues.

The chain has TRBV11-3 and TRBJ1-2, with a weak D call TRBD1 (5 bases). CDR3 length: 16 residues. Per the germline V gene, CDR1 is SGHNT and CDR2 is YENEEA. Trimming left V 5 bases short and J 4 bases short, with 20 bases between. The CDR3 reads CASSLWGLGKTYGYTF. The CDR3 bases are TGTGCCAGCAGCCTCTGGGGCCTCGGAAAGACCTATGGCTACACCTTC.

The CDR3 region has the DNA TGTGCCAGCAGTTTTTGGCGGGGACAGACCGACACAGATACGCAGTATTTT. Translating it yields CASSFWRGQTDTDTQYF. J is TRBJ2-3 and V is TRBV28; D may be TRBD1 (7 bases). CDR1 is MDHEN and CDR2 is SYDVKM in the germline V gene. V was pared by 3 bases and J by 2 bases, with 18 bases between. The CDR3 totals 17 residues.

With regard to this clone: At the DNA level, this CDR3 is encoded by other sequences in the same sample as well. CDR3 DNA: TGTGCCAGCAGCTTGGGCAGGGCCTACGAGCAGTACTTC. Protein product: CASSLGRAYEQYF. This chain links TRBV5-8 with TRBJ2-7, with TRBD1 as a possible D gene (5 bases). Trimming shortened V by 0 bases and J by 2 bases, and 6 bases separated the two germline ends. The CDR3 consists of 13 residues. Per the germline V gene, CDR1 is SGHTS and CDR2 is YDEGEE.

The chain is built from TRBV14 and TRBJ2-1; 10 bases fit TRBD2. The germline gives CDR1 SGHDN, CDR2 FVKESK. The CDR3 has 16 residues. The V segment lost 3 bases and the J segment 1 base; nucleotides outside the gene matches: 3. The CDR3 protein is CASSHWTSGSYNEQFF. As DNA, the CDR3 is TGTGCCAGCAGCCATTGGACTAGCGGATCCTACAATGAGCAGTTCTTC.

Concerning this clone: At the DNA level, this CDR3 is encoded by other sequences in the same sample as well. The chain carries TRBV28 and TRBJ2-7; D is uncertain. V lost 6 bases and J lost 4, with 10 bases in between. Germline-derived CDR1 and CDR2 are MDHEN and SYDVKM. The CDR3 consists of 12 residues. CDR3 nucleotide sequence: TGTGCCAGCAGCCTAGGACGGTACGAGCAGTACTTC. Translation gives CASSLGRYEQYF.

The chain recombines TRBV5-1 with TRBJ2-2; 8 bases are a match to TRBD1. The CDR3 contains 15 residues. The germline CDR1 and CDR2 sequences are SGHRS and YFSETQ. Unmatched junction bases numbered 3, after V lost 0 bases and J lost 5 bases. As DNA, the CDR3 is TGCGCCAGCAGCTTGGTAGGGACAGGTACCGGGGAGCTGTTTTTT. Amino acids: CASSLVGTGTGELFF.